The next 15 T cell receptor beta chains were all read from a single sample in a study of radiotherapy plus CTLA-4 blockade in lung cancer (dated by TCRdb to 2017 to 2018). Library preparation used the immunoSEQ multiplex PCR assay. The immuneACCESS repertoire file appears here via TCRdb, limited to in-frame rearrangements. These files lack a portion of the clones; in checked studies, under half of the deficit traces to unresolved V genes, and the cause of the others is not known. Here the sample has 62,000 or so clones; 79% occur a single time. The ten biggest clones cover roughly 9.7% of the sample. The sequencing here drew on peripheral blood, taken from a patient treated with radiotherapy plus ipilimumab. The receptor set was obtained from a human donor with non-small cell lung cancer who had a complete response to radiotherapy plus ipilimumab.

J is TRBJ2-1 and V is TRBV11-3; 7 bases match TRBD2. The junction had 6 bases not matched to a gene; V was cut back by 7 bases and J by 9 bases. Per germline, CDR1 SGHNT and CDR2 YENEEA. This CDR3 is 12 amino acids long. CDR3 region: CASKPGRGEQFF. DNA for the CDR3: TGTGCCAGCAAACCAGGGAGGGGTGAGCAGTTCTTC.

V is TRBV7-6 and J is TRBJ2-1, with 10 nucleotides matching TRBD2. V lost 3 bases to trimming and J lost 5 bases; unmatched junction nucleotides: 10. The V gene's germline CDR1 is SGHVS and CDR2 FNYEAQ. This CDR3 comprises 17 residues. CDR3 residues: CASSFPGLAGDHNEQFF. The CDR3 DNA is TGTGCCAGCAGCTTCCCAGGGCTAGCGGGAGACCACAATGAGCAGTTCTTC.

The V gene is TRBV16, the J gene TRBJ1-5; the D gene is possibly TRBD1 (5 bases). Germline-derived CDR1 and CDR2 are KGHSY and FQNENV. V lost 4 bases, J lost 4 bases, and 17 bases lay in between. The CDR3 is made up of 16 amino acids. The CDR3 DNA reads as TGTGCCAGCAGCCTCACTGGGGCCCTTAAGAATCAGCCCCAGCATTTT. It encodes CASSLTGALKNQPQHF.

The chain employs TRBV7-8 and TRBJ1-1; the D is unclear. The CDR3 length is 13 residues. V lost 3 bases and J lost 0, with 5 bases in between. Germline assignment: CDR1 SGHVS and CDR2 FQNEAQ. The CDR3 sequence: CASSFQVNTEAFF. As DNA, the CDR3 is TGTGCCAGCAGCTTTCAGGTGAACACTGAAGCTTTCTTT.

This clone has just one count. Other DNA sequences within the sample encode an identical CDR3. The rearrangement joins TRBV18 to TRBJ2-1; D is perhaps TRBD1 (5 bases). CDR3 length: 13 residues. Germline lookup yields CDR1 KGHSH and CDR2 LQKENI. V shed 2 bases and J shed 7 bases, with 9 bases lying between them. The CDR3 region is CASSPGRDNEQFF. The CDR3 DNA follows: TGTGCCAGCTCACCAGGCAGGGATAATGAGCAGTTCTTC.

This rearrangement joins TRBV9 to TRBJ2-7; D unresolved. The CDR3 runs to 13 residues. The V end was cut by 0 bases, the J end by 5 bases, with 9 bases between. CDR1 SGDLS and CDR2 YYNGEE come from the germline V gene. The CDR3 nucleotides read TGTGCCAGCAGCGTAGGCTTAGGCCACGAGCAGTACTTC. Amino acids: CASSVGLGHEQYF. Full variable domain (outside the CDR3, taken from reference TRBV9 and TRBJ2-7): DSGVTQTPKHLITATGQRVTLRCSPRSGDLSVYWYQQSLDQGLQFLIQYYNGEERAKGNILERFSAQQFPDLHSELNLSSLELGDSALYFCASSVGLGHEQYFGPGTRLTVT.

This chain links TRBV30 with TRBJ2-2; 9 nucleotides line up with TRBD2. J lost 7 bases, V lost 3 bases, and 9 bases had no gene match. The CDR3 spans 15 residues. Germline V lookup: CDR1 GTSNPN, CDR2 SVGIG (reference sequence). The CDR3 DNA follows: TGTGCCTGGAGGGAGCTAGCGGGGCCACTCGGGGAGCTGTTTTTT. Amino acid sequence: CAWRELAGPLGELFF.

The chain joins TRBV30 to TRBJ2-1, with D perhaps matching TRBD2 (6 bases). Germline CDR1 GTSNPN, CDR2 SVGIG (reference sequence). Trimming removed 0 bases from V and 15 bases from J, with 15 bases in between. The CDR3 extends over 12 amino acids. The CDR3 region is CAWSVSGQRGFF. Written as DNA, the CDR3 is TGTGCCTGGAGTGTTAGCGGACAAAGGGGGTTCTTC. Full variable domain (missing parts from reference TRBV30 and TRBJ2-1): SQTIHQWPATLVQPVGSPLSLECTVEGTSNPNLYWYRQAAGRGLQLLFYSVGIGQISSEVPQNLSASRPQDRQFILSSKKLLLSDSGFYLCAWSVSGQRGFFGPGTRLTVL.

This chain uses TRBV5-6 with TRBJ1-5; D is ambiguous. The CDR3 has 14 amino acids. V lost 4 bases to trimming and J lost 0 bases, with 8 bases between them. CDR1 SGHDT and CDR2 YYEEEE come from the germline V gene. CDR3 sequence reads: CASSLDHSNQPQHF. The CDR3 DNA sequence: TGTGCCAGCAGCCTGGACCATAGCAATCAGCCCCAGCATTTT.

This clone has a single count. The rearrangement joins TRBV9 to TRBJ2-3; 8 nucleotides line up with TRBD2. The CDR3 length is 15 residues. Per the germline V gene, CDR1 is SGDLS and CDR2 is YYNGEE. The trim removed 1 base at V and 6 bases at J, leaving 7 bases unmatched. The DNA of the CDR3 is TGTGCCAGCAGCGTAAACGTAGCGGGAAGGGATACGCAGTATTTT. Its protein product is CASSVNVAGRDTQYF.

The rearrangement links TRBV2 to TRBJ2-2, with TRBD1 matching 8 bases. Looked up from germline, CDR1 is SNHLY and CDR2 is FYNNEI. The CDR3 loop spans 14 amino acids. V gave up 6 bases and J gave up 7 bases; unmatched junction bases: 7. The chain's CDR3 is CASRTGDWGGELFF. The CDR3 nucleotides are TGTGCCAGCAGGACAGGGGATTGGGGCGGGGAGCTGTTTTTT.

Here the CDR3 DNA reads TGTGCCAGCAGCCAAGCGGCCGCACGACAAGAGACCCAGTACTTC. As protein: CASSQAAARQETQYF. The V and J genes are TRBV14 and TRBJ2-5; D is unclear. The CDR3 contains 15 residues. Deletions cut 1 base from V and 2 bases from J, with 11 bases between. Germline V gene lookup returns CDR1 SGHDN and CDR2 FVKESK.

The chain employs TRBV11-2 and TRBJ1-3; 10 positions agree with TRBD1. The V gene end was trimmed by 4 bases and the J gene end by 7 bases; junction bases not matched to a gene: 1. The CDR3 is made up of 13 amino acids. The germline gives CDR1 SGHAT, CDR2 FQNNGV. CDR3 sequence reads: CASSSGQGNTIYF. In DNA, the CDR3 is TGTGCCAGCAGCTCGGGACAGGGGAACACCATATATTTT.

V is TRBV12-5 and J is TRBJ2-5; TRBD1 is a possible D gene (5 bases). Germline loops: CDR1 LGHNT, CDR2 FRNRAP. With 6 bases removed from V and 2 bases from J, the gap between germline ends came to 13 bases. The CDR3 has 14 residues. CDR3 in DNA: TGTGCTAGTGGGAGAGACAGTACTCAAGAGACCCAGTACTTC. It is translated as CASGRDSTQETQYF. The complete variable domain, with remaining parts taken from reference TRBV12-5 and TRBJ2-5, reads DARVTQTPRHKVTEMGQEVTMRCQPILGHNTVFWYRQTMMQGLELLAYFRNRAPLDDSGMPKDRFSAEMPDATLATLKIQPSEPRDSAVYFCASGRDSTQETQYFGPGTRLLVL.

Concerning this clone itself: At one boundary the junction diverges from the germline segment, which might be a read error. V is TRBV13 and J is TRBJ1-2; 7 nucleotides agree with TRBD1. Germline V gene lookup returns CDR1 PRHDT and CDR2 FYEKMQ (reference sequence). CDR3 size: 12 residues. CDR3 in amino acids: CASSRDRVLFGF. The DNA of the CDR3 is TGTGCCAGCAGCCGAGACAGGGTCCTATTTGGCTTC.